Following are 27 T cell receptor beta chains from one sample sequenced in a study of T cell repertoires in ileal Crohn's disease. Data came from immunoSEQ multiplex PCR; TCRdb stores just in-frame clones and leaves some out. The data contain hundreds of clones, roughly 87% of them singletons. The time point denotes: proximal margin of the surgical specimen (macroscopically non-inflamed). The sample comprised ileal tissue. These receptors all stem from an adult with Crohn's disease.

The rearrangement uses TRBV2 and TRBJ2-7, with 10 bases fitting TRBD1. Trimming at V came to 6 bases and at J to 0 bases, leaving 5 bases not matched to a gene. Germline V gene data show CDR1 as SNHLY and CDR2 as FYNNEI. CDR3 size: 15 residues. CDR3 DNA: TGTGCCAGCAGAGTAGACAGGGGGCTCTCCTACGAGCAGTACTTC. It translates to CASRVDRGLSYEQYF.

The rearrangement links TRBV28 to TRBJ2-7; D may be TRBD2 (6 bases). V gave up 2 bases and J gave up 5 bases, with 16 bases separating them. The CDR3 is made up of 15 amino acids. Germline CDR1 MDHEN, CDR2 SYDVKM. The chain's CDR3 is CASSLSSGSPNEQYF. In nucleotides, the CDR3 is TGTGCCAGCAGTTTAAGCTCCGGGAGCCCCAACGAGCAGTACTTC.

This clone came up a few times. The CDR3 loop is CASSQIATVFYEQYF. The CDR3, as DNA: TGTGCCAGCAGCCAAATCGCGACGGTATTCTACGAGCAGTACTTC. This chain links TRBV27 with TRBJ2-7; D unresolved. The CDR3 totals 15 residues. V was cut by 6 bases and J by 3 bases, with 18 bases left in between. CDR1 and CDR2 from the germline V gene are MNHEY and SMNVEV (reference sequence).

The chain is built from TRBV5-1 and TRBJ2-1; D unresolved. The CDR3 runs 14 residues. V was cut by 1 base and J by 6 bases, with 11 bases left in between. The germline gives CDR1 SGHRS, CDR2 YFSETQ. The CDR3 protein is CASSLSTQINEQFF. For the CDR3, the DNA is TGCGCCAGCAGCTTGAGTACACAGATCAATGAGCAGTTCTTC.

This clone was detected once. This chain uses TRBV6-1 with TRBJ2-3; 9 bases are a match to TRBD1. J was trimmed by 7 bases and V by 5 bases; bases with no gene match: 7. Germline loops: CDR1 MNHNS, CDR2 SASEGT. The CDR3 length is 14 residues. CDR3 in DNA: TGTGCCAGCAGTCCCCGGGACAGGGAATATACGCAGTATTTT. Its protein product is CASSPRDREYTQYF.

The chain uses TRBV5-5 and TRBJ1-2, with 8 positions matching TRBD1. V gave up 4 bases and J gave up 0 bases; unmatched junction bases: 11. Germline V gene sequence: CDR1 SGHKS, CDR2 YYEKEE (reference sequence). This CDR3 region has 17 residues. The chain's CDR3 is CASSRETGVDANYGYTF. CDR3 in DNA: TGTGCCAGCAGCAGGGAGACAGGGGTGGATGCTAACTATGGCTACACCTTC.

The CDR3 loop reads CASSHRSHRDNQPQHF. CDR3 DNA: TGTGCCAGCAGTCATAGATCCCACCGTGACAATCAGCCCCAGCATTTT. The chain is built from TRBV28 and TRBJ1-5; D gene unclear. The germline V and J ends were trimmed by 5 bases and 3 bases, with 17 bases remaining between them. The CDR3 covers 16 residues. Germline values: CDR1 MDHEN, CDR2 SYDVKM.

This clone was observed once. The chain employs TRBV5-1 and TRBJ1-1; TRBD1 matches 11 bases. CDR3 size: 16 residues. Germline lookup yields CDR1 SGHRS and CDR2 YFSETQ. V dropped 4 bases and J dropped 4; count of bases not matched to a gene: 9. The CDR3 is CASSAQLGTGGTEAFF. CDR3 coding DNA: TGCGCCAGCAGCGCTCAACTCGGGACAGGGGGCACTGAAGCTTTCTTT.

The chain is built from TRBV7-9 and TRBJ2-3; D might be TRBD2 (6 bases). The germline CDR1 and CDR2 sequences are SEHNR and FQNEAQ (reference sequence). The V and J ends lost 3 bases and 0 bases respectively, with 10 bases between them. This CDR3 has 15 residues. The CDR3 loop reads CASSFSAGSTDTQYF. CDR3 sequence (DNA): TGTGCCAGCAGCTTCTCAGCGGGCAGCACAGATACGCAGTATTTT.

V gene TRBV19 combines with J gene TRBJ2-3, with 7 bases that match TRBD1. Germline V lookup: CDR1 LNHDA, CDR2 SQIVND (reference sequence). Losses at the gene ends were 10 bases for V and 2 bases for J; bases not matched to a gene: 15. The CDR3 has 16 residues. This chain's CDR3 is CATSFGSGTATDTQYF. The CDR3 DNA follows: TGTGCCACCAGTTTCGGGTCCGGGACAGCCACAGATACGCAGTATTTT.

The chain recombines TRBV5-1 with TRBJ1-3; D unresolved. The CDR3 covers 14 residues. The germline CDR1 and CDR2 sequences are SGHRS and YFSETQ. Trimming stripped 3 bases from V and 4 bases from J, with 11 bases between. CDR3 region: CASSSRPEGNTIYF. The CDR3, as DNA: TGCGCCAGCAGCTCCCGACCTGAGGGAAACACCATATATTTT.

The rearrangement uses TRBV11-2 and TRBJ2-1; 7 bases line up with TRBD2. Germline CDR1 SGHAT, CDR2 FQNNGV. J gave up 6 bases and V 0 bases, and 2 bases lay outside the gene matches. The CDR3 consists of 14 residues. CDR3 in amino acids: CASSLELARNEQFF. CDR3 nucleotide sequence: TGTGCCAGCAGCTTAGAACTAGCGCGCAATGAGCAGTTCTTC.

V is TRBV18 and J is TRBJ1-2; TRBD1 matches 8 bases. Germline V gene lookup returns CDR1 KGHSH and CDR2 LQKENI. Unmatched junction bases numbered 13, after V lost 3 bases and J lost 7 bases. This CDR3 contains 16 residues. CDR3 sequence: CASSPQRDRLAGGYTF. CDR3 nucleotides: TGTGCCAGCTCACCCCAACGGGACAGGTTGGCAGGTGGCTACACCTTC.

The chain combines TRBV28 with TRBJ2-7; weak D call: TRBD2 (6 bases). The ends were cut back, 7 bases at V and 0 bases at J, with 10 bases in the middle. CDR3 size: 13 residues. Germline V lookup: CDR1 MDHEN, CDR2 SYDVKM. The CDR3 DNA reads TGTGCCAGCACGGGGACTCCCTCCTACGAGCAGTACTTC. As protein: CASTGTPSYEQYF.

The chain employs TRBV30 and TRBJ2-1, with TRBD2 matching over 9 bases. This CDR3 is built from 11 residues. J gave up 15 bases and V 0 bases, and 3 bases lay outside the gene matches. CDR1 is GTSNPN, CDR2 SVGIG, per germline (reference sequence). CDR3 in amino acids: CAWSVGGRGFF. CDR3 DNA sequence: TGTGCCTGGAGTGTAGGCGGGAGGGGGTTCTTC. Full variable domain (remainder filled in from reference TRBV30 and TRBJ2-1): SQTIHQWPATLVQPVGSPLSLECTVEGTSNPNLYWYRQAAGRGLQLLFYSVGIGQISSEVPQNLSASRPQDRQFILSSKKLLLSDSGFYLCAWSVGGRGFFGPGTRLTVL.

This clone was seen a single time. The rearrangement uses TRBV4-1 and TRBJ2-7, with D tentatively TRBD1 (6 bases). CDR1 MGHRA and CDR2 YSYEKL come from the germline V gene. The CDR3 loop spans 15 amino acids. V was pared by 0 bases and J by 2 bases, with 11 bases between. CDR3 coding DNA: TGCGCCAGCAGCCAAGACAACGGGGACACCTACGAGCAGTACTTC. Residues: CASSQDNGDTYEQYF.

The chain links TRBV28 to TRBJ2-2; D not resolved. Trimming shortened V by 5 bases and J by 8 bases, and 9 bases separated the two germline ends. CDR3 length equals 12 residues. Germline CDR1 MDHEN, CDR2 SYDVKM. The DNA of the CDR3 is TGTGCCAGCAGTCTCCTAGGGGGGGAGCTGTTTTTT. Translation: CASSLLGGELFF.

This sequence joins TRBV7-2 and TRBJ1-1; D unresolved. Germline lookup yields CDR1 SGHTA and CDR2 FQGNSA. The CDR3 runs to 13 residues. V was shortened by 4 bases and J by 0 bases, with 6 bases between the two germline ends. CDR3 in amino acids: CASSSHVNTEAFF. The CDR3 DNA follows: TGTGCCAGCAGCTCACATGTGAACACTGAAGCTTTCTTT.

This clone was found once. The chain uses TRBV19 and TRBJ2-7; no definite D call. Germline lookup yields CDR1 LNHDA and CDR2 SQIVND (reference sequence). There are 12 residues in the CDR3. V lost 4 bases to trimming and J lost 1 base, with 5 bases between them. Written as DNA, the CDR3 is TGTGCCAGTAGTACTAGTTCCTACGAGCAGTACTTC. As protein: CASSTSSYEQYF. The whole variable domain, remainder taken from reference TRBV19 and TRBJ2-7, is DGGITQSPKYLFRKEGQNVTLSCEQNLNHDAMYWYRQDPGQGLRLIYYSQIVNDFQKGDIAEGYSVSREKKESFPLTVTSAQKNPTAFYLCASSTSSYEQYFGPGTRLTVT.

The chain uses TRBV28 and TRBJ2-1; TRBD2 matches at 10 bases. The CDR3 totals 16 residues. CDR1 is MDHEN, CDR2 SYDVKM, per germline. V trimming: 4 bases; J trimming: 2 bases; junction bases outside the gene matches: 5. The chain's CDR3 is CASSSRTSGTYNEQFF. The CDR3 DNA is TGTGCCAGCAGTTCTCGGACTAGCGGCACCTACAATGAGCAGTTCTTC.

The J gene is TRBJ1-1, the V gene TRBV6-5; the D gene is possibly TRBD1 (5 bases). In germline, CDR1 is MNHEY, CDR2 SVGAGI. The CDR3 runs to 12 residues. Trimming shortened V by 3 bases and J by 6 bases, and 8 bases separated the two germline ends. CDR3 DNA: TGTGCCAGCAGTTATTTGGGGGCTGAAGCTTTCTTT. Protein product: CASSYLGAEAFF.

This sequence joins TRBV5-4 and TRBJ1-1; tentative D call: TRBD1 (5 bases). Trimming cost V 4 bases and J 1 base, with 17 bases left between them. Germline CDR1 and CDR2: SGHNT and YYREEE (reference sequence). The CDR3 is 16 residues long. CDR3 amino acids: CASSPPGGVPNTEAFF. Here the CDR3 DNA reads TGTGCCAGCAGCCCTCCGGGGGGGGTGCCGAACACTGAAGCTTTCTTT.

This CDR3 is CASSTPTGSGELFF. The CDR3 coding sequence is TGTGCCAGCAGCACACCGACAGGGTCCGGGGAGCTGTTTTTT. V and J are TRBV7-6 and TRBJ2-2; TRBD1 agrees at 7 bases. This CDR3 is built from 14 residues. With 5 bases clipped from V and 6 bases from J, the junction kept 6 bases outside the gene matches. Germline lookup yields CDR1 SGHVS and CDR2 FNYEAQ.

This sequence joins TRBV4-2 and TRBJ2-6; unclear D gene. Germline lookup yields CDR1 LGHNA and CDR2 YNFKEQ. There are 18 residues in the CDR3. Trimming left V 5 bases short and J 0 bases short, with 17 bases between. CDR3 nucleotide sequence: TGTGCCAGCAGCGGCCCGGTATTCGGTAGCTCTGGGGCCAACGTCCTGACTTTC. Translation gives CASSGPVFGSSGANVLTF.

J is TRBJ2-1 and V is TRBV27; D is ambiguous. The CDR3 length is 15 residues. The V gene's germline CDR1 is MNHEY and CDR2 SMNVEV (reference sequence). V shed 8 bases and J shed 0 bases, with 14 bases lying between them. The CDR3 DNA sequence: TGTGCCAGCGCCCCCTTTGGTACCTCCTACAATGAGCAGTTCTTC. This encodes CASAPFGTSYNEQFF.

J is TRBJ1-4 and V is TRBV14, with D perhaps TRBD1 (5 bases). Germline values: CDR1 SGHDN, CDR2 FVKESK. This CDR3 comprises 15 residues. V lost 2 bases and J 5 bases, leaving 12 bases between the germline ends. Here the CDR3 reads CASSQFSRVNEKLFF. CDR3 bases: TGTGCCAGCAGCCAATTCTCCAGGGTAAATGAAAAACTGTTTTTT.

The chain links TRBV5-1 to TRBJ2-1; perhaps D is TRBD1 or TRBD2 (5 bases each). CDR1 SGHRS and CDR2 YFSETQ come from the germline V gene. V lost 0 bases and J lost 0, with 7 bases in between. There are 15 residues in the CDR3. CDR3: CASSLEGSSYNEQFF. The CDR3 DNA follows: TGCGCCAGCAGCTTGGAGGGGAGCTCCTACAATGAGCAGTTCTTC.